Presented here are 30 T cell receptor beta chains from one specimen sequenced in a study of blood T cell repertoires in COVID-19. The data were produced by immunoSEQ multiplex PCR, yet TCRdb's version contains in-frame clones alone and is incomplete. The table shows 70,000 to 75,000 clones, with 90% occurring only once. Source material: peripheral blood. The receptors come from a woman between 18 and 29 years old with acute or convalescent COVID-19.

The chain combines TRBV7-2 with TRBJ2-7; D is perhaps TRBD1 (6 bases). The length of the CDR3 is 14 residues. Germline CDR1 and CDR2: SGHTA and FQGNSA. With 4 bases removed from V and 0 bases from J, the gap between germline ends came to 10 bases. The CDR3 nucleotides are TGTGCCAGCAGCTCCCAGGGGAACTCCTACGAGCAGTACTTC. Its protein is CASSSQGNSYEQYF.

The chain carries TRBV29-1 and TRBJ2-5; no reliable D call. Per germline, CDR1 SQVTM and CDR2 ANQGSEA. Deletions cut 3 bases from V and 0 bases from J, with 8 bases between. The CDR3 runs 13 residues. The CDR3: CSVEAMYQETQYF. CDR3 DNA: TGCAGCGTTGAGGCAATGTACCAAGAGACCCAGTACTTC.

The chain links TRBV4-1 to TRBJ2-7; the match to TRBD2 covers 9 bases. Germline V CDR1 and CDR2: MGHRA, YSYEKL. The V segment lost 0 bases and the J segment 4 bases; nucleotides outside the gene matches: 4. The CDR3 is 15 residues long. CDR3 coding DNA: TGCGCCAGCAGCCAAGATCTAGCGGGAACATACGAGCAGTACTTC. This sequence encodes CASSQDLAGTYEQYF.

This chain uses TRBV4-1 with TRBJ1-6; TRBD1 is a possible D gene (6 bases). The germline CDR1 and CDR2 sequences are MGHRA and YSYEKL. The CDR3 is 15 residues long. V shed 3 bases and J shed 6 bases, with 12 bases lying between them. This chain's CDR3 is CASSQNRDPNSPLHF. As DNA, the CDR3 is TGCGCCAGCAGCCAGAACAGGGACCCTAATTCACCCCTCCACTTT.

The V gene is TRBV15, the J gene TRBJ1-3; a possible D gene is TRBD1 (6 bases). Germline CDR1 LNHNV, CDR2 YYDKDF (reference sequence). The CDR3 contains 16 residues. Between the trimmed V and J ends, which lost 1 base and 5 bases, there was a span of 15 bases. The CDR3 loop is CATSRAPRGRRNTIYF. Written as DNA, the CDR3 is TGTGCCACCAGCAGAGCCCCCAGGGGCCGACGAAACACCATATATTTT.

The rearrangement uses TRBV3-1 (or the pseudogene TRBV3-2) and TRBJ2-1, with D possibly TRBD2 on 6 matching bases. V was cut by 0 bases and J by 6 bases, with 15 bases left in between. The germline CDR1 and CDR2 sequences are LGHDT and YNNKEL (reference sequence). The CDR3 consists of 16 residues. The chain's CDR3 is CASSQDFGGVGNEQFF. The CDR3 region has the DNA TGTGCCAGCAGCCAAGATTTCGGCGGGGTCGGCAATGAGCAGTTCTTC.

This chain links TRBV3-1 (or the pseudogene TRBV3-2) with TRBJ1-4, with D unresolved. This CDR3 region has 15 residues. Germline-derived CDR1 and CDR2 are LGHDT and YNNKEL (reference sequence). Trimming removed 0 bases from V and 7 bases from J, with 12 bases in between. For the CDR3, the DNA is TGTGCCAGCAGCCAAGATCGAGAGGGAGGTGAAAAACTGTTTTTT. It encodes CASSQDREGGEKLFF.

V is TRBV10-2 and J is TRBJ1-4, with no clear D. The CDR3 totals 14 residues. Germline V lookup: CDR1 WSHSY, CDR2 SAAADI. V was clipped by 8 bases and J by 0 bases, with 10 bases between them. CDR3 amino acids: CASGQFTTNEKLFF. In nucleotides, the CDR3 is TGCGCCAGCGGCCAGTTTACAACTAATGAAAAACTGTTTTTT.

J is TRBJ1-6 and V is TRBV2; TRBD1 is a possible D gene (5 bases). The length of the CDR3 is 13 residues. V lost 3 bases and J 9 bases, leaving 9 bases between the germline ends. CDR1 and CDR2 (germline): SNHLY, FYNNEI. CDR3 residues: CASSDQGGSPLHF. The CDR3 DNA is TGTGCCAGCAGTGACCAGGGTGGTTCACCCCTCCACTTT. The variable domain in full, with the rest retrieved from reference TRBV2 and TRBJ1-6, is EPEVTQTPSHQVTQMGQEVILRCVPISNHLYFYWYRQILGQKVEFLVSFYNNEISEKSEIFDDQFSVERPDGSNFTLKIRSTKLEDSAMYFCASSDQGGSPLHFGNGTRLTVT.

The CDR3 sequence: CASSLALAGGGDTQYF. CDR3 nucleotide sequence: TGTGCCAGCAGCTTGGCTCTAGCGGGAGGTGGAGATACGCAGTATTTT. This chain connects TRBV5-4 to TRBJ2-3, with 11 bases fitting TRBD2. This CDR3 is built from 16 residues. Germline V gene sequence: CDR1 SGHNT, CDR2 YYREEE (reference sequence). Trimming removed 0 bases from V and 5 bases from J; junction bases left unmatched: 5.

The genes are TRBV12-5 and TRBJ1-5; the D gene is possibly TRBD1 (5 bases). This CDR3 comprises 13 residues. V lost 7 bases and J lost 7, with 14 bases in between. Germline CDR1 reads LGHNT; CDR2 reads FRNRAP. The CDR3 DNA is TGTGCTAGTGCGTATCAGGGTAGCCAGCCCCAGCATTTT. It encodes CASAYQGSQPQHF.

The genes are TRBV2 and TRBJ1-1, with D perhaps TRBD1 (5 bases). Germline values: CDR1 SNHLY, CDR2 FYNNEI. Trimming removed 4 bases at V and 1 base at J, with 10 bases between. The CDR3 extends over 14 amino acids. This CDR3 reads CASSGLGRNTEAFF. CDR3 DNA: TGTGCCAGCAGTGGTTTGGGGCGGAACACTGAAGCTTTCTTT.

The V and J genes are TRBV4-1 and TRBJ2-1; D might be TRBD2 (6 bases). This CDR3 region has 17 residues. V shed 4 bases and J shed 10 bases, with 26 bases lying between them. The germline V gene has CDR1 MGHRA and CDR2 YSYEKL. CDR3 in amino acids: CASSRVQGGTLGGEQFF. The CDR3, as DNA: TGCGCCAGCAGCCGCGTACAAGGCGGGACCTTGGGGGGAGAGCAGTTCTTC.

V is TRBV18 and J is TRBJ2-3, with TRBD1 matching over 7 bases. Per germline, CDR1 KGHSH and CDR2 LQKENI. V was clipped by 1 base and J by 6 bases; unmatched bases: 7. The CDR3 totals 15 residues. CDR3 amino acids: CASSPLGQVGDTQYF. The CDR3 DNA sequence: TGTGCCAGCTCACCACTAGGACAGGTCGGGGATACGCAGTATTTT.

J is TRBJ2-1 and V is TRBV7-2; possible D gene TRBD1, 6 bases. The CDR3 contains 15 residues. V gave up 1 base and J gave up 2 bases, with 9 bases separating them. Germline V gene data show CDR1 as SGHTA and CDR2 as FQGNSA. The CDR3 DNA reads TGTGCCAGCAGCTTAGAGGGGGTTGCCTACAATGAGCAGTTCTTC. This codes for CASSLEGVAYNEQFF.

V is TRBV15 and J is TRBJ2-1, with TRBD1 matching 10 bases. J was trimmed by 6 bases and V by 2 bases; bases with no gene match: 7. The germline V gene encodes CDR1 LNHNV and CDR2 YYDKDF (reference sequence). This CDR3 has 16 residues. The CDR3 is CATSRITGQGINEQFF. DNA for the CDR3: TGTGCCACCAGCAGAATAACGGGACAGGGGATCAATGAGCAGTTCTTC.

This clone was observed a single time. This chain uses TRBV5-5 with TRBJ2-7; D is unclear. Germline V gene lookup returns CDR1 SGHKS and CDR2 YYEKEE (reference sequence). Trimming took off 0 bases at V and 0 bases at J, with 13 bases between the two ends. The CDR3 sequence is 16 residues long. DNA of the CDR3: TGTGCCAGCAGCTTGGCCTCCTCGGTAAGCTCCTACGAGCAGTACTTC. Protein sequence: CASSLASSVSSYEQYF.

This rearrangement joins TRBV6-5 to TRBJ2-3, with a tentative D call TRBD2 (5 bases). The CDR3 is made up of 14 amino acids. Trimming pared 2 bases from V and 4 bases from J, leaving 10 bases between. Per the germline V gene, CDR1 is MNHEY and CDR2 is SVGAGI. CDR3 sequence (DNA): TGTGCCAGCAGTTACCGCGAGGGCTCAGATACGCAGTATTTT. Amino acids: CASSYREGSDTQYF.

The V call is TRBV11-2, the J call TRBJ2-7; D possibly corresponds to TRBD2 (5 bases). V was shortened by 2 bases and J by 2 bases, with 13 bases between the two germline ends. CDR1 is SGHAT and CDR2 is FQNNGV in the germline V gene. The CDR3 contains 15 residues. CDR3 residues: CASSLIAGETYEQYF. The DNA of the CDR3 is TGTGCCAGCAGCTTAATAGCCGGGGAAACCTACGAGCAGTACTTC.

V usage is TRBV4-2 and J usage is TRBJ2-3, with 8 positions matching TRBD2. From germline, CDR1 is LGHNA and CDR2 YNFKEQ. The CDR3 is 15 residues long. Germline trimming cut 1 base from V and 6 bases from J; bases unmatched to any gene: 6. CDR3 protein: CASSQGSGGIDTQYF. The CDR3, as DNA: TGTGCCAGCAGCCAAGGCAGCGGGGGTATTGATACGCAGTATTTT.

This rearrangement joins TRBV7-2 to TRBJ2-2; 9 nucleotides agree with TRBD1. Per the germline V gene, CDR1 is SGHTA and CDR2 is FQGNSA. There are 17 residues in the CDR3. V lost 5 bases and J lost 3; bases outside the gene matches: 10. The CDR3 DNA sequence: TGTGCCAGCAGCCGGGGACAGGGAAGGTCTCACACCGGGGAGCTGTTTTTT. Translated: CASSRGQGRSHTGELFF.

The chain has TRBV6-5 and TRBJ2-1; 7 nucleotides line up with TRBD2. CDR3 length: 16 residues. V gave up 0 bases and J gave up 3 bases; unmatched junction bases: 5. Germline lookup yields CDR1 MNHEY and CDR2 SVGAGI. The DNA of the CDR3 is TGTGCCAGCAGTTACTCGCTGGGGGGGATCTACAATGAGCAGTTCTTC. Amino acids: CASSYSLGGIYNEQFF.

This chain links TRBV10-3 with TRBJ1-1, with TRBD1 as a possible D gene (5 bases). Germline lookup yields CDR1 ENHRY and CDR2 SYGVKD. CDR3 length equals 16 residues. The V and J ends lost 4 bases and 1 base respectively, with 16 bases between them. The CDR3 loop reads CAISVRGSGENTEAFF. The CDR3 nucleotides read TGTGCCATCAGTGTTCGGGGGAGTGGGGAGAACACTGAAGCTTTCTTT.

The rearrangement links TRBV30 to TRBJ1-1, with D perhaps TRBD1 (5 bases). The CDR3 has 13 amino acids. Germline CDR1 and CDR2: GTSNPN and SVGIG (reference sequence). Trimming stripped 5 bases from V and 5 bases from J, with 15 bases between. CDR3 nucleotides: TGTGCCTGGTACAGGTTTAGAGGAACTGAAGCTTTCTTT. It is translated as CAWYRFRGTEAFF.

This rearrangement joins TRBV7-9 to TRBJ2-3; weak D call: TRBD2 (6 bases). V lost 8 bases and J 6 bases, leaving 6 bases between the germline ends. Germline CDR1 is SEHNR and CDR2 is FQNEAQ (reference sequence). This CDR3 has 10 amino acids. The CDR3 region has the DNA TGTGCCAGCCGGGGGGATACGCAGTATTTT. It specifies CASRGDTQYF.

This clone was detected only once. The chain combines TRBV18 with TRBJ2-7; TRBD2 aligns across 7 bases. CDR1 and CDR2 (germline): KGHSH, LQKENI. V dropped 4 bases and J dropped 3; count of bases not matched to a gene: 6. The CDR3 sequence is 14 residues long. DNA for the CDR3: TGTGCCAGCTCACTTCGGGACTACGACTACGAGCAGTACTTC. It yields the protein CASSLRDYDYEQYF.

The CDR3 DNA is TGTGCCAGCAGGACGGGGACAGGGGTTGAAAAACTGTTTTTT. It codes for CASRTGTGVEKLFF. The rearrangement uses TRBV2 and TRBJ1-4; 10 bases line up with TRBD1. J lost 7 bases, V lost 6 bases, and 5 bases had no gene match. This CDR3 contains 14 residues. Germline lookup yields CDR1 SNHLY and CDR2 FYNNEI.

The V and J genes are TRBV6-5 and TRBJ2-1; D is uncertain. CDR1 and CDR2 from the germline V gene are MNHEY and SVGAGI. Trimming took off 0 bases at V and 6 bases at J, with 9 bases between the two ends. The CDR3 contains 14 residues. The CDR3 region is CASSYSRLPNEQFF. CDR3 nucleotide sequence: TGTGCCAGCAGTTACTCGAGACTGCCCAATGAGCAGTTCTTC.

CDR3 in amino acids: CSVMIPGQGDTARGYTF. The CDR3 region has the DNA TGCAGCGTTATGATACCGGGACAGGGGGACACTGCCCGGGGCTACACCTTC. This rearrangement joins TRBV29-1 to TRBJ1-2, with 11 bases matching TRBD1. The CDR3 spans 17 residues. With 5 bases clipped from V and 8 bases from J, the junction kept 19 bases outside the gene matches. The germline V gene has CDR1 SQVTM and CDR2 ANQGSEA.

This chain joins TRBV6-2 or TRBV6-3 and TRBJ1-1; D gene uncertain. The germline gives CDR1 MNHEY, CDR2 SVGEGT. Trimming shortened V by 3 bases and J by 1 base, and 12 bases separated the two germline ends. The CDR3 totals 15 residues. As DNA, the CDR3 is TGTGCCAGCAGTTATGAGGTTGCGGCGAACACTGAAGCTTTCTTT. As protein: CASSYEVAANTEAFF.